This T cell receptor beta chain was recovered during a study of T cell changes during pregnancy in multiple sclerosis. This clone was picked up one time. The protocol was immunoSEQ multiplex PCR, while the TCRdb copy is restricted to in-frame clones and leaves out a portion. In the table there are around 95,000 clones, approximately 90% of which are singletons. Per germline, CDR1 LNHDA and CDR2 SQIVND (reference sequence). The CDR3 is 14 amino acids. V was shortened by 6 bases and J by 5 bases, with 16 bases between the two germline ends. The clonotype originates from a female donor in good health, enrolled as a control in a pregnancy study. J is TRBJ1-1 and V is TRBV19, with D perhaps matching TRBD1 (6 bases). Sequencing used peripheral blood, obtained after pregnancy. CDR3 amino acids: CASSPGGARTEAFF. In DNA form, the CDR3 reads TGTGCCAGTAGCCCCGGGGGGGCCCGAACTGAAGCTTTCTTT.